This T cell receptor (beta chain) was recovered during a study of blood T cell repertoires in COVID-19. Study as a whole: Samples representing acute and convalescent COVID-19 were sourced from the United States, Italy and Spain. PBMCs, B-cell-depleted T cells, or T cells provided the cDNA or gDNA that made up the material.

Source study methods: By means of reference gene primer amplification, nucleated cell counts were estimated. Assay: immunoSEQ multiplex PCR; the TCRdb copy retains only in-frame clones and omits some. V and J calls and clone size are as listed in that table; D and trimming were resolved from the DNA. The sample lists around 68,000 clones; around four fifths were seen once. Trimming pared 4 bases from V and 5 bases from J, leaving 9 bases between. The CDR3 sequence is 13 residues long. The V gene's germline CDR1 is SNHLY and CDR2 FYNNEI. This TCR was recovered from a woman in her fifties or sixties with acute or convalescent COVID-19. Material: peripheral blood. The rearrangement joins TRBV2 to TRBJ2-4; TRBD2 is a possible D gene (5 bases). In nucleotides, the CDR3 is TGTGCCAGCAGTGTAGTCGGGGAAAACATTCAGTACTTC. This sequence encodes CASSVVGENIQYF.